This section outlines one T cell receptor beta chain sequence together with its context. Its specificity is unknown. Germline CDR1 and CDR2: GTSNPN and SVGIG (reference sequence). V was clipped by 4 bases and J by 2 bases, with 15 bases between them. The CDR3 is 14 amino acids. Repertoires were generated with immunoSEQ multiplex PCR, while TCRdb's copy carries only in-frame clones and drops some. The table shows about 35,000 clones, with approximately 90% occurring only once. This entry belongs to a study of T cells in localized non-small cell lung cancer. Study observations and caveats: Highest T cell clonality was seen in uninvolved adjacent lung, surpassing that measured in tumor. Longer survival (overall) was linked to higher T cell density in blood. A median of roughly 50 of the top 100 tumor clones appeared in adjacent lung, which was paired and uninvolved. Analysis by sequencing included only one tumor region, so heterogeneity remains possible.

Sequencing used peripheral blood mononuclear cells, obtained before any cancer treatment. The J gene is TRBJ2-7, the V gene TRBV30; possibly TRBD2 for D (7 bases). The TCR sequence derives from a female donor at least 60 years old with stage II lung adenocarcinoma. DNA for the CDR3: TGTGCCTGGACCCCGGGGGGACAAACCTACGAGCAGTACTTC. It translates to CAWTPGGQTYEQYF.